What follows describes a single T cell receptor (beta chain). This sample is drawn from a study of regulatory T cells in long-lasting Graves disease. The time point is: newly diagnosed GD, antithyroid drugs for less than 3 months. TCR sequences were obtained from RNA taken from PBMCs. The trim removed 0 bases at V and 3 bases at J, leaving 5 bases unmatched. CDR1 is LGHNA and CDR2 is YNFKEQ in the germline V gene. This CDR3 has 15 residues. iRepertoire HTBI primers and Arm-PCR of CDR3 regions built TCR beta libraries. In the original analysis: Analysis of the samples identified about 62 TRBV and 13 to 15 TRBJ segments. A single record per CDR3 protein comes from TCRdb applying MiXCR to the multiplex PCR reads. The V and J calls come from TCRdb's annotation, not from the publication. The repertoire holds hundreds of thousands of distinct CDR3 sequences, with approximately 12% as singletons. The sample was also linked to a second study, of T cells in Graves' hyperthyroidism and ophthalmopathy. That work states: Uncontrolled infection, other autoimmune disease, pregnancy or lactation led to exclusion.

The material was peripheral blood mononuclear cells (PBMCs), obtained at new diagnosis, from a patient treated with antithyroid drugs. The gene calls are TRBV4-2 and TRBJ2-7; 7 bases are shared with TRBD1. The origin of this receptor is a man younger than 40 with Graves disease. CDR3: CASSQDRAGGYEQYF. Here the CDR3 DNA reads TGTGCCAGCAGCCAAGATCGGGCAGGGGGCTACGAGCAGTACTTC.